This is a list of T cell receptor beta chains from one sample in a study of cytomegalovirus exposure and HLA in healthy donors. Repertoires were generated with immunoSEQ multiplex PCR, while TCRdb's copy carries only in-frame clones and drops some. The table shows about 56,000 clones, with roughly 93% occurring only once. Material for sequencing was PBMCs. These TCRs come from a woman younger than 30 in good health and CMV-seropositive. The CDR3 runs from the conserved cysteine through the conserved F or W. The order of the fields is D gene, V gene, J gene, clone size, CDR3 protein, CDR3 DNA. A D gene is named only where the DNA matches it firmly. Expanded clones get a size class; other rows say once, few or many, or leave the size out.

-,TRBV6-1,TRBJ1-3,-,CASSESNGRTIYF,TGTGCCAGCAGTGAATCGAACGGCAGGACCATATATTTT
-,TRBV7-9,TRBJ2-7,-,CASSPRTDGYEQYF,TGTGCCAGCAGCCCAAGGACAGACGGATACGAGCAGTACTTC
-,TRBV6-5,TRBJ1-1,once,CASSYNGGRDTEAFF,TGTGCCAGCAGTTACAACGGGGGTCGGGACACTGAAGCTTTCTTT
-,TRBV2,TRBJ1-2,-,CASSGRYYTF,TGTGCCAGCAGTGGCAGATACTACACCTTC
TRBD1,TRBV11-2,TRBJ1-2,-,CASSFYRTGRDGYTF,TGTGCCAGCAGCTTCTACCGGACAGGGAGAGATGGCTACACCTTC
-,TRBV6-5,TRBJ2-3,-,CASSYSAGNTQYF,TGTGCCAGCAGTTACTCGGCTGGTAATACGCAGTATTTT
-,TRBV6-5,TRBJ2-1,-,CASSVASGPGGEQFF,TGTGCCAGCAGTGTCGCCTCAGGCCCCGGGGGTGAGCAGTTCTTC
TRBD1,TRBV10-3,TRBJ2-3,-,CAISEKGQFTDTQYF,TGTGCCATCAGTGAAAAGGGACAGTTTACAGATACGCAGTATTTT
TRBD1,TRBV7-9,TRBJ2-2,-,CASRSGTGITGELFF,TGTGCCAGCAGATCCGGGACAGGGATCACCGGGGAGCTGTTTTTT
TRBD1,TRBV18,TRBJ1-2,-,CASSASGTDGYTF,TGTGCCAGCTCAGCATCCGGGACAGATGGCTACACCTTC
-,TRBV5-1,TRBJ2-5,-,CASSSRTGEETQYF,TGCGCCAGCAGCTCCAGGACTGGTGAAGAGACCCAGTACTTC
TRBD1,TRBV13,TRBJ1-6,-,CASSPGTGSYNSPLHF,TGTGCCAGCAGCCCCGGGACAGGCTCCTATAATTCACCCCTCCACTTT
-,TRBV11-2,TRBJ1-2,-,CASRKLKQGIYGYTF,TGTGCCAGCAGGAAATTAAAGCAGGGGATTTATGGCTACACCTTC
-,TRBV6-5,TRBJ1-2,-,CASYGREGPNYGYTF,TGTGCCAGTTACGGCAGGGAAGGTCCTAACTATGGCTACACCTTC
-,TRBV19,TRBJ2-1,-,CASSAQGSPYNEQFF,TGTGCCAGTAGTGCACAGGGTAGTCCCTACAATGAGCAGTTCTTC
TRBD1,TRBV28,TRBJ2-7,-,CASAGTGSYEQYF,TGTGCCAGCGCGGGGACAGGGTCCTACGAGCAGTACTTC
-,TRBV7-9,TRBJ2-7,-,CASSREASSSEQYF,TGTGCCAGCAGCCGAGAGGCGTCTTCTAGCGAGCAGTACTTC
-,TRBV28,TRBJ1-2,-,CASSPLLRVNYGYTF,TGTGCCAGCAGTCCTCTCTTGAGGGTTAACTATGGCTACACCTTC
-,TRBV5-1,TRBJ2-7,once,CASSLDNPYEQYF,TGCGCCAGCAGCTTGGACAACCCCTACGAGCAGTACTTC
-,TRBV6-1,TRBJ2-5,-,CASSGLAGETQYF,TGTGCCAGCAGCGGGCTAGCTGGAGAGACCCAGTACTTC
TRBD1,TRBV27,TRBJ2-7,-,CASSLKGAVSYEQYF,TGTGCCAGCAGTTTAAAGGGGGCCGTCTCCTACGAGCAGTACTTC
TRBD1,TRBV4-2,TRBJ2-1,-,CASSQGTGDYNEQFF,TGTGCCAGCAGCCAGGGGACAGGGGACTACAATGAGCAGTTCTTC
-,TRBV27,TRBJ1-2,once,CASRRRGIEGYGYTF,TGTGCCAGCCGACGACGGGGGATTGAGGGATATGGCTACACCTTC
-,TRBV27,TRBJ2-7,once,CASSLAASGEQYF,TGTGCCAGCAGTTTGGCAGCCTCGGGCGAGCAGTACTTC
-,TRBV6-5,TRBJ1-5,-,CASRATLGGNQPQHF,TGTGCCAGCAGAGCAACCTTAGGGGGCAATCAGCCCCAGCATTTT
-,TRBV30,TRBJ1-6,-,CAWSVPGGTAGNSPLHF,TGTGCCTGGAGTGTACCCGGGGGGACTGCCGGGAATTCACCCCTCCACTTT
-,TRBV10-2,TRBJ1-5,-,CASSESGAEVGRNQPQHF,TGCGCCAGCAGTGAGTCGGGCGCGGAGGTAGGGCGAAATCAGCCCCAGCATTTT
TRBD1,TRBV5-4,TRBJ1-5,-,CASSLAPGGNQPQHF,TGTGCCAGCAGCTTGGCCCCAGGGGGGAATCAGCCCCAGCATTTT
-,TRBV5-6,TRBJ1-4,-,CASSRFEKEKLFF,TGTGCCAGCAGCCGATTCGAGAAGGAAAAACTGTTTTTT
-,TRBV9,TRBJ1-6,once,CASSVDSSSPLHF,TGTGCCAGCAGCGTAGATAGTTCTTCACCCCTCCACTTT
TRBD1,TRBV9,TRBJ2-2,-,CASSVTPEGQPTGELFF,TGTGCCAGCAGCGTAACCCCAGAGGGACAGCCCACCGGGGAGCTGTTTTTT
-,TRBV27,TRBJ1-6,-,CASSPRNTGNSPLHF,TGTGCCAGCAGTCCTCGCAATACGGGTAATTCACCCCTCCACTTT
TRBD1,TRBV14,TRBJ2-7,few,CASSQEWDRGNEQYF,TGTGCCAGCAGCCAAGAATGGGACAGGGGCAACGAGCAGTACTTC
-,TRBV16,TRBJ1-3,-,CASSQTEFGNTIYF,TGTGCCAGCAGCCAGACAGAATTTGGAAACACCATATATTTT
-,TRBV28,TRBJ1-6,once,CASRFGTKSSPLHF,TGTGCCAGCCGATTCGGGACAAAATCTAGCCCCCTCCACTTT
TRBD2,TRBV19,TRBJ2-7,-,CASSIRTSGYEQYF,TGTGCCAGTAGTATACGGACTAGCGGCTACGAGCAGTACTTC
TRBD2,TRBV6-5,TRBJ2-7,-,CASRAGGLEQYF,TGTGCCAGCAGGGCGGGGGGGCTCGAGCAGTACTTC
-,TRBV7-9,TRBJ2-1,-,CASSLEVGLNLYNEQFF,TGTGCCAGCAGCTTAGAAGTGGGACTTAACCTTTACAATGAGCAGTTCTTC
-,TRBV7-2,TRBJ2-1,-,CASSLGWGGSQDEQFF,TGTGCCAGCAGCTTAGGCTGGGGGGGCTCCCAGGATGAGCAGTTCTTC
-,TRBV19,TRBJ1-4,-,CASSWSGEKLFF,TGTGCCAGTAGTTGGAGCGGGGAAAAACTGTTTTTT
TRBD1,TRBV2,TRBJ1-5,-,CASRWTEGAYQPQHF,TGTGCCAGCAGATGGACAGAGGGGGCCTATCAGCCCCAGCATTTT
-,TRBV6-1,TRBJ1-5,-,CASSEGGGNQPQHF,TGTGCCAGCAGTGAAGGGGGGGGGAATCAGCCCCAGCATTTT
-,TRBV7-9,TRBJ1-2,-,CASSLSSGNYGYTF,TGTGCCAGCAGCTTATCGTCGGGGAACTATGGCTACACCTTC
TRBD1,TRBV5-6,TRBJ1-1,-,CASSGDRGSYNTEAFF,TGTGCCAGCAGCGGGGACAGGGGATCTTACAACACTGAAGCTTTCTTT
-,TRBV2,TRBJ1-5,-,CASSEYLGRLSQPQHF,TGTGCCAGCAGTGAGTACCTTGGGAGGCTGAGTCAGCCCCAGCATTTT
TRBD1,TRBV7-8,TRBJ2-7,-,CASSWGWDSLATYEQYF,TGTGCCAGCAGCTGGGGATGGGACAGTCTAGCTACCTACGAGCAGTACTTC
-,TRBV7-9,TRBJ2-2,-,CASSGRQTGELFF,TGTGCCAGCAGCGGGCGACAGACCGGGGAGCTGTTTTTT
-,TRBV4-3,TRBJ1-2,-,CASSQGGNYGYTF,TGCGCCAGCAGCCAAGGGGGCAACTATGGCTACACCTTC
-,TRBV6-1,TRBJ2-5,-,CASSELISREYQETQYF,TGTGCCAGCAGTGAACTTATTTCGCGCGAGTACCAAGAGACCCAGTACTTC
TRBD1,TRBV4-2,TRBJ1-1,-,CASRDRENTEAFF,TGTGCCAGCAGGGACAGGGAGAACACTGAAGCTTTCTTT
-,TRBV9,TRBJ1-6,-,CASSASQGTFNSPLHF,TGTGCCAGCAGCGCCTCCCAGGGGACATTTAATTCACCCCTCCACTTT
TRBD1,TRBV7-2,TRBJ1-2,-,CASSLTGSYGYTF,TGTGCCAGCAGCTTGACAGGGTCGTATGGCTACACCTTC
-,TRBV5-8,TRBJ1-2,-,CASSLERGRGTLGYTF,TGTGCCAGCAGCTTGGAGCGGGGTCGTGGAACTTTGGGCTACACCTTC
-,TRBV19,TRBJ1-4,-,CASTDRRGATNEKLFF,TGTGCCAGTACCGACCGGAGGGGAGCAACTAATGAAAAACTGTTTTTT
TRBD1,TRBV28,TRBJ2-5,-,CASRRQGASETQYF,TGTGCCAGCAGGCGACAGGGGGCCTCGGAGACCCAGTACTTC
-,TRBV5-5,TRBJ1-6,-,CASSLASPPNSPLHF,TGTGCCAGCAGCTTGGCCAGTCCGCCTAATTCACCCCTCCACTTT